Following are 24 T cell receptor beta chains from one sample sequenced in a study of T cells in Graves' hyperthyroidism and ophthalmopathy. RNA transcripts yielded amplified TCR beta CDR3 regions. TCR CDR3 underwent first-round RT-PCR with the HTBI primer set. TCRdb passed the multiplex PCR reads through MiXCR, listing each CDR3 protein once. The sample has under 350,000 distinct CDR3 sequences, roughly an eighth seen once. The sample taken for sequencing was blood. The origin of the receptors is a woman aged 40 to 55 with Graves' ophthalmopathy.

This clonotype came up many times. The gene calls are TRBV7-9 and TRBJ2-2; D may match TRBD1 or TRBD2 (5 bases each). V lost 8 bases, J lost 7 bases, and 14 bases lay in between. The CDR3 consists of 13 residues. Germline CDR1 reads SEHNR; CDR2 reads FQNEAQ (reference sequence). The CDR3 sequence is CASGTDLYGELFF. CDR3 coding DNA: TGTGCCAGCGGGACGGATCTGTACGGGGAGCTGTTTTTT. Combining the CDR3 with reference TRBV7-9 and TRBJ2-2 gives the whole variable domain DTGVSQNPRHKITKRGQNVTFRCDPISEHNRLYWYRQTLGQGPEFLTYFQNEAQLEKSRLLSDRFSAERPKGSFSTLEIQRTEQGDSAMYLCASGTDLYGELFFGEGSRLTVL.

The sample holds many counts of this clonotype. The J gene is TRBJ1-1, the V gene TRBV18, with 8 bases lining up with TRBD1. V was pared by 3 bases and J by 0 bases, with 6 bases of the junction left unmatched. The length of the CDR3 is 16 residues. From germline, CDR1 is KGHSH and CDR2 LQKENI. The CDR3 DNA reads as TGTGCCAGCTCACCGCGGCAGGGGGCAATGAACACTGAAGCTTTCTTT. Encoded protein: CASSPRQGAMNTEAFF.

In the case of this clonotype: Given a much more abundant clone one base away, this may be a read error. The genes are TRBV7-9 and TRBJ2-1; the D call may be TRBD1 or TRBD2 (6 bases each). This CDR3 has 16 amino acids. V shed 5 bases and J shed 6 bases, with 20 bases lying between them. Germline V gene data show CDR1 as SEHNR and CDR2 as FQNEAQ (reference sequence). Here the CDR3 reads CASSEEGDSNPNEQFF. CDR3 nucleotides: TGTGCCAGCAGCGAAGAGGGGGACTCCAACCCCAATGAGCAGTTCTTC.

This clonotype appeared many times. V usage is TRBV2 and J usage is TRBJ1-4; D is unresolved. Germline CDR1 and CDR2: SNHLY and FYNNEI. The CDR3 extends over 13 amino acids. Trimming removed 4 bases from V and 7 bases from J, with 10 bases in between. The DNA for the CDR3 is TGTGCCAGCAGTGGGAGGAGGGCTGAAAAACTGTTTTTT. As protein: CASSGRRAEKLFF.

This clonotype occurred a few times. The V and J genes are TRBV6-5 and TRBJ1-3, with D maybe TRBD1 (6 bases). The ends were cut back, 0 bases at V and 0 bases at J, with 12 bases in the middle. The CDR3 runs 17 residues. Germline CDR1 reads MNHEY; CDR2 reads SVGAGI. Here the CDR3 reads CASSYSGTRVSGNTIYF. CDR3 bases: TGTGCCAGCAGTTACTCCGGGACACGAGTCTCTGGAAACACCATATATTTT.

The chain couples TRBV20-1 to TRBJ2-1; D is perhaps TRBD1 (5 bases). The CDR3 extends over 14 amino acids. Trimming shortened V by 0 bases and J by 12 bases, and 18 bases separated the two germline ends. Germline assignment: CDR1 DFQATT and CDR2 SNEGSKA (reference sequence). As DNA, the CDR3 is TGCAGTGCTAGAGATTTAGGTTCAGGGAAGAGGCAGTTCTTC. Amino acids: CSARDLGSGKRQFF.

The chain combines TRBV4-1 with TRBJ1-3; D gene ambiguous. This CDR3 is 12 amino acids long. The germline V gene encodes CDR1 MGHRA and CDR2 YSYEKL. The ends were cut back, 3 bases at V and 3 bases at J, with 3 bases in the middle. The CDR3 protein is CASSQIGNTIYF. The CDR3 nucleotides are TGCGCCAGCAGCCAGATTGGAAACACCATATATTTT.

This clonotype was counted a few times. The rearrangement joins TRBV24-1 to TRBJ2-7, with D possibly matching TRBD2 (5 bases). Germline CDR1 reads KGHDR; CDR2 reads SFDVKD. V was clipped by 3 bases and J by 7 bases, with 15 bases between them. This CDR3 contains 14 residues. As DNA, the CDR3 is TGTGCCACCAGTGATACGGGGAAGGTGGAGGAGCAGTACTTC. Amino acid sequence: CATSDTGKVEEQYF.

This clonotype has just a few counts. The CDR3 reads CASSQGRQGPRATNEKLFF. The CDR3 nucleotides read TGCGCCAGCAGCCAAGGCCGACAGGGTCCAAGGGCAACTAATGAAAAACTGTTTTTT. The chain combines TRBV4-1 with TRBJ1-4; 7 bases map to TRBD1. Germline values: CDR1 MGHRA, CDR2 YSYEKL. V lost 1 base, J lost 0 bases, and 11 bases stayed unmatched. CDR3 length equals 19 residues.

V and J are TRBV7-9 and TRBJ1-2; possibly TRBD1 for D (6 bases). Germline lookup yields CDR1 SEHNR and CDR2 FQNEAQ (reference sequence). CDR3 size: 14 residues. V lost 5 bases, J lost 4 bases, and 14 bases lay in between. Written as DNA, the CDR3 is TGTGCCAGCAGCCCAACAGGGATGGTCTATGGCTACACCTTC. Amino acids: CASSPTGMVYGYTF.

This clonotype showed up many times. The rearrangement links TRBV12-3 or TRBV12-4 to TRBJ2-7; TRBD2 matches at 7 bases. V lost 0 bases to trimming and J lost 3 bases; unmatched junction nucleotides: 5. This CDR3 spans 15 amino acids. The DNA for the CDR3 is TGTGCCAGCAGTTTAGCGAGCGGGGACCACTACGAGCAGTACTTC. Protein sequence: CASSLASGDHYEQYF.

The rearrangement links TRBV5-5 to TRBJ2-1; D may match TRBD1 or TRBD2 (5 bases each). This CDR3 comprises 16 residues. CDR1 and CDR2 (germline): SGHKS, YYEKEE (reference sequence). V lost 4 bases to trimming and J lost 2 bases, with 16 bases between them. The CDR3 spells CASSPPGWGTYNEQFF. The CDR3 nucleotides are TGTGCCAGCAGCCCACCGGGGTGGGGCACCTACAATGAGCAGTTCTTC.

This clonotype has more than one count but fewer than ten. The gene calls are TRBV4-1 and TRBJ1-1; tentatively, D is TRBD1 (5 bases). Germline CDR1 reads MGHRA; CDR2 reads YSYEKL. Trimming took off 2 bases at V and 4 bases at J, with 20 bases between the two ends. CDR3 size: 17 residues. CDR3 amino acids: CASSQYLRGSGVTEAFF. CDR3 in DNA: TGCGCCAGCAGCCAATACCTCCGGGGGAGTGGTGTCACTGAAGCTTTCTTT.

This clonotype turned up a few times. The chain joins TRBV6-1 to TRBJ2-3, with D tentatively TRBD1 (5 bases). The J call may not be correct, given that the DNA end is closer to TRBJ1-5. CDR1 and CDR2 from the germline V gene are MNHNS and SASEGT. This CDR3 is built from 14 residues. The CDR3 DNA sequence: TGTGCCAGCAGTGGACAAAGTGGGGCAGATACGCAGCATTTT. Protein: CASSGQSGADTQHF.

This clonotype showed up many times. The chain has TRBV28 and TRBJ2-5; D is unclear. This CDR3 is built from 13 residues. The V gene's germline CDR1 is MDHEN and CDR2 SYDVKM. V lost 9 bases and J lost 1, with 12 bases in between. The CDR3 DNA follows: TGTGCCAGTGGGTATGGGATCCAAGAGACCCAGTACTTC. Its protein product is CASGYGIQETQYF.

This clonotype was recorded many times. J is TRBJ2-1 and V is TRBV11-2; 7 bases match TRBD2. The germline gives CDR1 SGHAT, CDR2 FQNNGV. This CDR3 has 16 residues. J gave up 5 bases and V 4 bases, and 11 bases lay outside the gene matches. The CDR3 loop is CASSSVLGRGNNEQFF. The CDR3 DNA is TGTGCCAGCAGCTCCGTCCTGGGGCGGGGGAACAATGAGCAGTTCTTC.

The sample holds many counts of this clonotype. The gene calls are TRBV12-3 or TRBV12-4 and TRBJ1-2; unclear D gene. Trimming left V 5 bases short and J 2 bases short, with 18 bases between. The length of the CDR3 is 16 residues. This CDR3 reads CASSRPMGGGNYGYTF. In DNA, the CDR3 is TGTGCCAGCAGTCGGCCCATGGGAGGTGGAAACTATGGCTACACCTTC.

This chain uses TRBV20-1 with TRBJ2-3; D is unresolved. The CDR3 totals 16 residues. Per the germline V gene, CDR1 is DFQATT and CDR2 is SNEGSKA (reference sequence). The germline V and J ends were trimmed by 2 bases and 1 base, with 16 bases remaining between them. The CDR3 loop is CSARIARRPRTDTQYF. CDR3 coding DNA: TGCAGTGCTAGAATTGCTCGGCGGCCCCGCACAGATACGCAGTATTTT.

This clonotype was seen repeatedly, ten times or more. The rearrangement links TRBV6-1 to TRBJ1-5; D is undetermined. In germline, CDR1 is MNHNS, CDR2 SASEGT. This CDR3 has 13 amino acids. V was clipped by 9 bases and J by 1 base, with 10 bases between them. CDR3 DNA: TGTGCCAGTTCTACCGGGAGCAATCAGCCCCAGCATTTT. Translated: CASSTGSNQPQHF.

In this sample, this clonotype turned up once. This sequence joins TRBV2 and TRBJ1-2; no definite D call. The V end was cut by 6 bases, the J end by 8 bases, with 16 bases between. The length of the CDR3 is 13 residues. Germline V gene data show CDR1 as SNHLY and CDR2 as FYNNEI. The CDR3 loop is CASSQDGLWGYTF. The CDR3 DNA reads TGTGCCAGCAGCCAGGACGGACTTTGGGGCTACACCTTC. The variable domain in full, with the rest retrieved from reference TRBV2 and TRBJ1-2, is EPEVTQTPSHQVTQMGQEVILRCVPISNHLYFYWYRQILGQKVEFLVSFYNNEISEKSEIFDDQFSVERPDGSNFTLKIRSTKLEDSAMYFCASSQDGLWGYTFGSGTRLTVV.

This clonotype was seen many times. The CDR3 region has the DNA TGTGCCAGCAGAAAGGGGTATAGCAATCAGCCCCAGCATTTT. Translated: CASRKGYSNQPQHF. The chain links TRBV6-7 to TRBJ1-5; possibly TRBD1 for D (5 bases). TRBV6-7 is labeled an ORF, and its function is uncertain. The CDR3 contains 14 residues. The ends were cut back, 6 bases at V and 0 bases at J, with 9 bases in the middle.

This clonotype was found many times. The CDR3 DNA reads as TGTGCCATCGGTGGCCCAGAGTCCTACGAGCAGTACTTC. This sequence encodes CAIGGPESYEQYF. The chain joins TRBV10-3 to TRBJ2-7; no firm D call. Trimming removed 8 bases from V and 1 base from J, with 12 bases in between. Per germline, CDR1 ENHRY and CDR2 SYGVKD. This CDR3 has 13 amino acids.

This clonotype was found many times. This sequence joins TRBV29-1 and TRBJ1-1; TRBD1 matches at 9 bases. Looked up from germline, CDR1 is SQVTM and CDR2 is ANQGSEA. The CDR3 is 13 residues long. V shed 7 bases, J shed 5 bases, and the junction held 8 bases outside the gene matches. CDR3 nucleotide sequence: TGCAGCGGGGACAGGGTAGGGGGAACTGAAGCTTTCTTT. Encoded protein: CSGDRVGGTEAFF.

The CDR3: CASSPRGLGDCQPQHF. In DNA, the CDR3 is TGTGCCAGCAGTCCCCGGGGACTGGGGGACTGTCAGCCCCAGCATTTT. This rearrangement joins TRBV28 to TRBJ1-5; tentative D call: TRBD1 (5 bases). The CDR3 consists of 16 residues. Trimming took 5 bases from V and 6 from J, leaving 20 bases between them. Germline CDR1 and CDR2: MDHEN and SYDVKM.